This T cell receptor (beta chain) was profiled in a study of blood T cell repertoires in COVID-19. About the research overall: Samples taken during acute and convalescent COVID-19 were collected in the United States, Italy and Spain. T cells, B-cell-depleted T cells, or PBMCs supplied cDNA or gDNA.

CDR3 length equals 17 residues. J was trimmed by 0 bases and V by 2 bases; bases with no gene match: 6. Germline V gene sequence: CDR1 SGHRS, CDR2 YFSETQ. Original processing notes: Using reference gene primer amplification, nucleated cell counts were estimated. Sequencing was performed with immunoSEQ multiplex PCR; in TCRdb, only in-frame clones are kept and a portion is missing. That table supplies the V and J calls and clone size; D and trimming were determined from the DNA. The top ten hold about 1.8% of the sample, which has some 140,000 clones, about 73% seen once. The receptor was derived from a man older than 75 with acute or convalescent COVID-19. Sequences were obtained from peripheral blood. The genes are TRBV5-1 and TRBJ2-3, with TRBD1 matching over 10 bases. The CDR3 loop is CASSLTGTGVSTDTQYF. The CDR3 DNA reads as TGCGCCAGCAGCTTAACCGGGACAGGGGTTAGCACAGATACGCAGTATTTT.